The 14 T cell receptor beta chains below come from one sample, sequenced in a study of cytotoxic CD8 clonotypes in ibrutinib-treated CLL. Profiling relied on immunoSEQ multiplex PCR, and the TCRdb table lists in-frame clones only, not all of them. The sample shows roughly 200,000 clones, over 65% of them seen only once. The material sequenced was PBMCs, taken after 12 months of ibrutinib treatment. All receptors derive from a human donor with chronic lymphocytic leukemia.

V gene TRBV6-5 combines with J gene TRBJ2-1; 10 bases align to TRBD1. Trimming at V came to 2 bases and at J to 9 bases, leaving 4 bases not matched to a gene. The germline V gene has CDR1 MNHEY and CDR2 SVGAGI. CDR3 length: 14 amino acids. The CDR3 DNA reads TGTGCCAGCAGTTACCCGGGACAGGGGACTGAGCAGTTCTTC. Translating it yields CASSYPGQGTEQFF.

V usage is TRBV28 and J usage is TRBJ2-7; D perhaps matches TRBD2 (5 bases). V lost 8 bases and J lost 1, with 6 bases in between. The CDR3 is 11 residues long. The germline CDR1 and CDR2 sequences are MDHEN and SYDVKM. The CDR3 nucleotides are TGTGCCAGCGGACTGTCCTACGAGCAGTACTTC. It encodes CASGLSYEQYF.

J is TRBJ1-2 and V is TRBV29-1; D is undetermined. V was cut by 4 bases and J by 0 bases, with 9 bases left in between. Germline-derived CDR1 and CDR2 are SQVTM and ANQGSEA. The CDR3 loop spans 13 amino acids. CDR3 protein: CSVGNTANYGYTF. The CDR3 coding sequence is TGCAGCGTTGGGAATACCGCTAACTATGGCTACACCTTC.

The V call is TRBV5-6, the J call TRBJ2-3; TRBD2 agrees at 14 bases. The length of the CDR3 is 15 residues. Germline lookup yields CDR1 SGHDT and CDR2 YYEEEE. Germline trimming cut 4 bases from V and 4 bases from J; bases unmatched to any gene: 2. The CDR3 coding sequence is TGTGCCAGCAGCCAGGGACTAGCGGGAGCAGATACGCAGTATTTT. Protein: CASSQGLAGADTQYF.

In this sample, this clone turned up a few times. The chain has TRBV28 and TRBJ1-1, with 7 bases fitting TRBD1. The CDR3 contains 16 residues. V was pared by 5 bases and J by 0 bases, with 9 bases of the junction left unmatched. Germline CDR1 and CDR2: MDHEN and SYDVKM. The CDR3 here is CASSPWDSRLNTEAFF. The CDR3 DNA follows: TGTGCCAGCAGTCCCTGGGACAGCCGATTGAACACTGAAGCTTTCTTT.

This chain uses TRBV2 with TRBJ2-5; the D is unclear. The DNA end lines up better with TRBJ2-7; the J call may be wrong. The CDR3 extends over 15 amino acids. Germline V gene sequence: CDR1 SNHLY, CDR2 FYNNEI. CDR3 sequence (DNA): TGTGCCAGCAGTGGCCTAATAACACCTTTCTACGAGCAGTACTTC. It is translated as CASSGLITPFYEQYF.

Only one count was recorded for this clone. V usage is TRBV7-2 and J usage is TRBJ1-1, with TRBD1 identical over 7 bases. The germline V gene encodes CDR1 SGHTA and CDR2 FQGNSA. This CDR3 contains 16 residues. The J segment lost 6 bases and the V segment lost 1 base, leaving 11 bases of the junction unmatched. DNA for the CDR3: TGTGCCAGCAGCTTAGGTGAGGGCAGGGGGGACGCTGAAGCTTTCTTT. This encodes CASSLGEGRGDAEAFF.

The chain joins TRBV7-2 to TRBJ1-5, with 9 bases that match TRBD1. The junction had 3 bases not matched to a gene; V was cut back by 1 base and J by 2 bases. This CDR3 comprises 16 residues. Germline V CDR1 and CDR2: SGHTA, FQGNSA. The CDR3 reads CASSLVQGAGNQPQHF. CDR3 nucleotides: TGTGCCAGCAGCTTAGTACAGGGGGCAGGCAATCAGCCCCAGCATTTT. Combining the CDR3 with reference TRBV7-2 and TRBJ1-5 gives the whole variable domain GAGVSQSPSNKVTEKGKDVELRCDPISGHTALYWYRQSLGQGLEFLIYFQGNSAPDKSGLPSDRFSAERTGGSVSTLTIQRTQQEDSAVYLCASSLVQGAGNQPQHFGDGTRLSIL.

The chain joins TRBV9 to TRBJ2-3; possibly TRBD2 for D (6 bases). This CDR3 has 12 amino acids. Trimming pared 7 bases from V and 1 base from J, leaving 7 bases between. Germline V gene sequence: CDR1 SGDLS, CDR2 YYNGEE. The CDR3 bases are TGTGCCAGCGGGACTGGCACAGATACGCAGTATTTT. Its protein is CASGTGTDTQYF.

CDR3 nucleotides: TGTGCCTGGAGTGTACGTGGGGGGCTGAGGTCTAATGAAAAACTGTTTTTT. Amino acid sequence: CAWSVRGGLRSNEKLFF. V usage is TRBV30 and J usage is TRBJ1-4; a weak D match, TRBD1 (6 bases). Trimming took off 0 bases at V and 3 bases at J, with 17 bases between the two ends. Germline CDR1 is GTSNPN and CDR2 is SVGIG (reference sequence). This CDR3 is built from 17 residues.

The sample holds a few counts of this clone. The chain combines TRBV29-1 with TRBJ1-3; D is unclear. The CDR3 contains 14 residues. Germline V gene sequence: CDR1 SQVTM, CDR2 ANQGSEA. V lost 6 bases to trimming and J lost 1 base, with 13 bases between them. Written as DNA, the CDR3 is TGCAGCGTGGCTTTGAGGATTTCTGGAAACACCATATATTTT. Its protein is CSVALRISGNTIYF. Drawing the rest from reference TRBV29-1 and TRBJ1-3, the complete variable domain is SAVISQKPSRDICQRGTSLTIQCQVDSQVTMMFWYRQQPGQSLTLIATANQGSEATYESGFVIDKFPISRPNLTFSTLTVSNMSPEDSSIYLCSVALRISGNTIYFGEGSWLTVV.

This clone appeared a single time. The CDR3 DNA follows: TGTGCCAGCTCACCAGGGATCGAAGCTTTCTTT. Translating it yields CASSPGIEAFF. The chain uses TRBV18 and TRBJ1-1, with D uncertain. Germline lookup yields CDR1 KGHSH and CDR2 LQKENI. V was shortened by 2 bases and J by 8 bases, with 6 bases between the two germline ends. The CDR3 has 11 residues.

The genes are TRBV6-6 and TRBJ2-5, with TRBD2 matching over 7 bases. The CDR3 extends over 15 amino acids. The ends lost 6 bases at V and 1 base at J; junction bases unmatched: 8. The germline V gene encodes CDR1 MNHNY and CDR2 SVGAGI (reference sequence). As DNA, the CDR3 is TGTGCCAGCAGGACTAGCCCTCAAACCCAAGAGACCCAGTACTTC. This encodes CASRTSPQTQETQYF.

The gene calls are TRBV5-4 and TRBJ1-1, with D unclear. The CDR3 sequence is 14 residues long. Germline CDR1 reads SGHNT; CDR2 reads YYREEE (reference sequence). Trimming took off 1 base at V and 1 base at J, with 8 bases between the two ends. CDR3 sequence: CASSLLQTNTEAFF. DNA of the CDR3: TGTGCCAGCAGCTTGCTCCAGACGAACACTGAAGCTTTCTTT.